This record concerns one TCR beta chain sequence. This sample stems from a study of patients and donors after allogeneic stem cell transplantation. TCRdb reprocessed the RT-PCR reads via MiXCR and lists one record per CDR3 protein. The sample shows 200,000 to 250,000 distinct CDR3 sequences, roughly 13% of them seen only once. CDR1 and CDR2 (germline): SEHNR, FQNEAQ (reference sequence). There are 16 residues in the CDR3. The V segment lost 6 bases and the J segment 3 bases; nucleotides outside the gene matches: 12. Sequencing was carried out using blood, either unsorted or a sorted T cell fraction (not recorded which). The rearrangement links TRBV7-9 to TRBJ1-1; 8 bases agree with TRBD1. This clonotype was obtained from a human donor who was either an allogeneic HSCT recipient or a stem cell or donor lymphocyte infusion donor (not recorded which). It is not recorded whose cells these are; they may come from a transplant donor. CDR3 DNA sequence: TGTGCCAGCAGGACGGCAGGGGGCGCGGGGGACACTGAAGCTTTCTTT. Translating gives CASRTAGGAGDTEAFF. The variable domain in full, with the rest retrieved from reference TRBV7-9 and TRBJ1-1, is DTGVSQNPRHKITKRGQNVTFRCDPISEHNRLYWYRQTLGQGPEFLTYFQNEAQLEKSRLLSDRFSAERPKGSFSTLEIQRTEQGDSAMYLCASRTAGGAGDTEAFFGQGTRLTVV.